The 18 T cell receptor beta chains below were found in one sample sequenced in a study of T cells in localized non-small cell lung cancer. Method: immunoSEQ multiplex PCR; TCRdb's copy keeps in-frame clones and lacks some. The top ten hold 2.5% to 3% of the sample, which has some 20,000 clones, 91% seen once. Here the sequenced sample was peripheral blood, taken before any cancer treatment. The origin of the receptors is a woman aged 40-70 years with stage I lung adenocarcinoma.

The chain has TRBV6-5 and TRBJ2-3, with D perhaps matching TRBD2 (5 bases). The CDR3 loop spans 14 amino acids. Germline CDR1 and CDR2: MNHEY and SVGAGI. V was pared by 9 bases and J by 1 base, with 14 bases between. The chain's CDR3 is CASMEFGGTDTQYF. The DNA for the CDR3 is TGTGCCAGTATGGAATTCGGGGGCACAGATACGCAGTATTTT.

This chain joins TRBV7-2 and TRBJ2-2, with 8 nucleotides matching TRBD2. The CDR3 contains 14 residues. The germline CDR1 and CDR2 sequences are SGHTA and FQGNSA. V dropped 10 bases and J dropped 5; count of bases not matched to a gene: 9. The chain's CDR3 is CATRGGRETGELFF. CDR3 DNA: TGTGCCACCCGGGGGGGACGGGAGACCGGGGAGCTGTTTTTT.

V and J are TRBV5-1 and TRBJ2-1; 10 bases fit TRBD2. Germline V gives CDR1 SGHRS, CDR2 YFSETQ. The CDR3 consists of 15 residues. The trim removed 2 bases at V and 6 bases at J, leaving 5 bases unmatched. In DNA, the CDR3 is TGCGCCAGCAGCTTAACTAGCGGGGCGATCAATGAGCAGTTCTTC. Translation gives CASSLTSGAINEQFF.

The V call is TRBV10-3, the J call TRBJ1-2, with 10 bases aligning to TRBD1. The CDR3 is 15 amino acids. With 0 bases clipped from V and 7 bases from J, the junction kept 5 bases outside the gene matches. Germline CDR1 ENHRY, CDR2 SYGVKD. CDR3 bases: TGTGCCATCAGTGAGTCGATCGGACAGGGGGGTGGCTACACCTTC. Translation: CAISESIGQGGGYTF.

Comments on this clone: A junction boundary mismatches the germline segment, possibly from a read error. This sequence joins TRBV7-9 and TRBJ1-2, with TRBD1 identical over 8 bases. Germline-derived CDR1 and CDR2 are SEHNR and FQNEAQ (reference sequence). CDR3 length: 14 residues. The CDR3 is CASSLFQGAFHLQF. DNA for the CDR3: TGTGCCAGCAGCTTATTCCAGGGGGCTTTCCATCTCCAATTC.

V gene TRBV10-3 combines with J gene TRBJ2-5; 14 positions match TRBD2. Gene TRBJ2-7 matches the end of the DNA better, so the J call may be wrong. The germline CDR1 and CDR2 sequences are ENHRY and SYGVKD. The length of the CDR3 is 14 residues. The CDR3 reads CAISGTSGRYEQYF. CDR3 bases: TGTGCCATCAGTGGGACTAGCGGGAGGTACGAGCAGTACTTC.

The V call is TRBV18, the J call TRBJ2-2; 7 nucleotides line up with TRBD2. After removal of 1 base from V and 1 base from J, the junction contained 0 bases not matched to a gene. Germline loops: CDR1 KGHSH, CDR2 LQKENI. The CDR3 sequence is 15 residues long. The CDR3 reads CASSPREGNTGELFF. CDR3 in DNA: TGTGCCAGCTCACCACGGGAGGGGAACACCGGGGAGCTGTTTTTT. The variable domain in full, with the rest retrieved from reference TRBV18 and TRBJ2-2, is NAGVMQNPRHLVRRRGQEARLRCSPMKGHSHVYWYRQLPEEGLKFMVYLQKENIIDESGMPKERFSAEFPKEGPSILRIQQVVRGDSAAYFCASSPREGNTGELFFGEGSRLTVL.

This chain uses TRBV29-1 with TRBJ1-1; the D gene is possibly TRBD1 (6 bases). The CDR3 runs 13 residues. Trimming cost V 4 bases and J 5 bases, with 14 bases left between them. Per the germline V gene, CDR1 is SQVTM and CDR2 is ANQGSEA. This CDR3 reads CSVAQGIGTEAFF. CDR3 nucleotide sequence: TGCAGCGTTGCACAGGGAATTGGAACTGAAGCTTTCTTT.

The V gene is TRBV6-5, the J gene TRBJ2-7; D unclear. V was pared by 6 bases and J by 3 bases, with 6 bases between. This CDR3 region has 11 residues. CDR1 MNHEY and CDR2 SVGAGI come from the germline V gene. The CDR3 DNA reads TGTGCCAGCAGCGCAGGCTACGAGCAGTACTTC. Encoded protein: CASSAGYEQYF.

This clone is labeled as medium-sized. The chain is built from TRBV5-5 and TRBJ1-2; D perhaps matches TRBD1 (5 bases). There are 15 residues in the CDR3. Deletions cut 0 bases from V and 4 bases from J, with 13 bases between. CDR1 and CDR2 (germline): SGHKS, YYEKEE (reference sequence). DNA for the CDR3: TGTGCCAGCAGCTTGGCTCCAGGGCTGAGCTATGGCTACACCTTC. Its translation is CASSLAPGLSYGYTF.

The chain is built from TRBV6-5 and TRBJ2-1; 10 bases line up with TRBD2. Germline trimming cut 6 bases from V and 8 bases from J; bases unmatched to any gene: 10. This CDR3 region has 15 residues. CDR1 MNHEY and CDR2 SVGAGI come from the germline V gene. The CDR3: CASSQAGGPIYEQFF. The CDR3 DNA reads TGTGCCAGCAGCCAAGCGGGAGGGCCAATATATGAGCAGTTCTTC.

This clone was picked up one time. DNA for the CDR3: TGCGCCAGCAGCCTACACACCACCCTAAACTATGGCTACACCTTC. Translated, it gives CASSLHTTLNYGYTF. V usage is TRBV4-1 and J usage is TRBJ1-2; D not resolved. Trimming left V 4 bases short and J 2 bases short, with 14 bases between. CDR1 is MGHRA and CDR2 is YSYEKL in the germline V gene. The CDR3 covers 15 residues.

V gene TRBV9 combines with J gene TRBJ1-1, with a weak D call TRBD1 (6 bases). The germline CDR1 and CDR2 sequences are SGDLS and YYNGEE. The CDR3 consists of 14 residues. Trimming removed 2 bases at V and 6 bases at J, with 14 bases between. In nucleotides, the CDR3 is TGTGCCAGCAGCGTCGGCGGGACACCCCCTGAAGCTTTCTTT. It specifies CASSVGGTPPEAFF.

V gene TRBV27 combines with J gene TRBJ2-3; D ambiguous. Germline V gene sequence: CDR1 MNHEY, CDR2 SMNVEV (reference sequence). The CDR3 has 14 residues. Deletions cut 0 bases from V and 8 bases from J, with 12 bases between. This CDR3 reads CASSLSPPAGTQYF. CDR3 bases: TGTGCCAGCAGTTTATCCCCCCCGGCCGGTACGCAGTATTTT.

Here the CDR3 DNA reads TGTGCCAGCAGCCTACAAAGGCAGGCCGAAGCTTTCTTT. Translation: CASSLQRQAEAFF. The chain joins TRBV7-2 to TRBJ1-1; D is uncertain. Germline V gene lookup returns CDR1 SGHTA and CDR2 FQGNSA. The CDR3 covers 13 residues. Trimming took 5 bases from V and 8 from J, leaving 15 bases between them.

The J gene is TRBJ2-6, the V gene TRBV25-1; 8 bases are shared with TRBD1. The ends lost 6 bases at V and 0 bases at J; junction bases unmatched: 7. CDR3 length: 17 residues. Germline lookup yields CDR1 MGHDK and CDR2 SYGVNS. The CDR3 sequence: CASRGDRTSSGANVLTF. The CDR3 DNA follows: TGTGCCAGCAGAGGGGACAGGACAAGCTCTGGGGCCAACGTCCTGACTTTC. The whole variable domain, remainder taken from reference TRBV25-1 and TRBJ2-6, is EADIYQTPRYLVIGTGKKITLECSQTMGHDKMYWYQQDPGMELHLIHYSYGVNSTEKGDLSSESTVSRIRTEHFPLTLESARPSHTSQYLCASRGDRTSSGANVLTFGAGSRLTVL.

V gene TRBV18 combines with J gene TRBJ2-1; 14 nucleotides match TRBD2. Germline-derived CDR1 and CDR2 are KGHSH and LQKENI. The CDR3 is made up of 16 amino acids. V lost 3 bases, J lost 8 bases, and 6 bases stayed unmatched. For the CDR3, the DNA is TGTGCCAGCTCACCGCGACTAGCGGGAGGGCCAGATGAGCAGTTCTTC. Its translation: CASSPRLAGGPDEQFF.

A remark on this clone: The identical CDR3 is also encoded by other nucleotide sequences in the sample. This chain uses TRBV2 with TRBJ2-1; D uncertain. CDR3 length equals 12 residues. V was shortened by 6 bases and J by 3 bases, with 6 bases between the two germline ends. The V gene's germline CDR1 is SNHLY and CDR2 FYNNEI. CDR3 residues: CASSLDYNEQFF. The CDR3 coding sequence is TGTGCCAGCAGCCTTGACTACAATGAGCAGTTCTTC.